This is a list of T cell receptor beta chains from one sample in a study of regulatory T cells in long-lasting Graves disease. TCRdb re-called the multiplex PCR reads through MiXCR, storing one row per CDR3 protein. Here the sample spans around 500,000 distinct CDR3 sequences, roughly 14% being singletons. These same records also appear under a second study, on T cells in Graves' hyperthyroidism and ophthalmopathy.

Sequences were derived from peripheral blood mononuclear cells (PBMCs), sampled at new diagnosis, from a patient treated with antithyroid drugs. The receptors come from a man aged 30-40 years with Graves disease. The CDR3 runs from the conserved cysteine through the conserved F or W. The order of the fields is CDR3 length, clone size, V gene, J gene, CDR3 protein. Some rows mark clone size as missing; the rest say once, few, many or name a class of expanded clone.

cdr3_length: 15
clone_size: few
v_call: TRBV9
j_call: TRBJ2-3
cdr3_aa: CASSPPARGTDTQYF

cdr3_length: 14
clone_size: NA
v_call: TRBV20-1
j_call: TRBJ2-1
cdr3_aa: CSARDRDRGDEQFF

cdr3_length: 14
clone_size: once
v_call: TRBV27
j_call: TRBJ1-2
cdr3_aa: CASRSAGADYGYTF

cdr3_length: 15
clone_size: many
v_call: TRBV20-1
j_call: TRBJ1-1
cdr3_aa: CSASYAWTGGTEAFF

cdr3_length: 14
clone_size: many
v_call: TRBV30
j_call: TRBJ1-5
cdr3_aa: CAWSQGNGNQPQHF

cdr3_length: 15
clone_size: few
v_call: TRBV5-8
j_call: TRBJ2-7
cdr3_aa: CASSLPRQGIYEQYF

cdr3_length: 15
clone_size: many
v_call: TRBV27
j_call: TRBJ1-2
cdr3_aa: CASWGGPGLGFSYTF

cdr3_length: 12
clone_size: NA
v_call: TRBV6-1
j_call: TRBJ2-5
cdr3_aa: CASSESSETQYF

cdr3_length: 12
clone_size: many
v_call: TRBV3-1
j_call: TRBJ2-1
cdr3_aa: CASARTEDEQFF

cdr3_length: 14
clone_size: many
v_call: TRBV5-1
j_call: TRBJ2-1
cdr3_aa: CASSEGDTQGEQFF

cdr3_length: 14
clone_size: NA
v_call: TRBV5-1
j_call: TRBJ2-7
cdr3_aa: CASSPLGRGYEQYF

cdr3_length: 15
clone_size: many
v_call: TRBV9
j_call: TRBJ1-6
cdr3_aa: CASSEQTGSDSPLHF

cdr3_length: 15
clone_size: many
v_call: TRBV29-1
j_call: TRBJ2-4
cdr3_aa: CSVSVGALAKNIQYF

cdr3_length: 16
clone_size: few
v_call: TRBV10-1
j_call: TRBJ2-7
cdr3_aa: CASSEPGTSGSYEQYF

cdr3_length: 14
clone_size: few
v_call: TRBV7-9
j_call: TRBJ2-7
cdr3_aa: CASSTYRTTYEQYF

cdr3_length: 15
clone_size: NA
v_call: TRBV12-3/TRBV12-4
j_call: TRBJ2-7
cdr3_aa: CASSGGGQGFYEQYF

cdr3_length: 16
clone_size: few
v_call: TRBV6-1
j_call: TRBJ2-7
cdr3_aa: CASSDAGTGGFYEQYF

cdr3_length: 18
clone_size: few
v_call: TRBV14
j_call: TRBJ2-1
cdr3_aa: CASSTRRQGLRDNNEQFF

cdr3_length: 15
clone_size: NA
v_call: TRBV20-1
j_call: TRBJ1-3
cdr3_aa: CSARINRGDGNTIYF

cdr3_length: 17
clone_size: many
v_call: TRBV7-8
j_call: TRBJ1-6
cdr3_aa: CASSLPMTGVANSPLHF

cdr3_length: 16
clone_size: few
v_call: TRBV19
j_call: TRBJ1-1
cdr3_aa: CASSKAGNRMNTEAFF

cdr3_length: 13
clone_size: NA
v_call: TRBV19
j_call: TRBJ1-5
cdr3_aa: CASKDKAYQPQHF

cdr3_length: 16
clone_size: few
v_call: TRBV27
j_call: TRBJ2-5
cdr3_aa: CASSFPKTGDDETQYF

cdr3_length: 15
clone_size: many
v_call: TRBV20-1
j_call: TRBJ2-3
cdr3_aa: CSASGGTSVTDTQYF

cdr3_length: 12
clone_size: few
v_call: TRBV13
j_call: TRBJ1-3
cdr3_aa: CASSSWGNTIYF